This entry describes one T cell receptor (beta chain). This specimen belongs to a study of T cell responses to AZD1222 COVID-19 vaccine. Sequenced by immunoSEQ multiplex PCR; TCRdb stores in-frame clones only, minus some. The table records some 52,000 clones, approximately 88% of them present only once. The germline V gene has CDR1 GTSNPN and CDR2 SVGIG (reference sequence). The CDR3 loop spans 16 amino acids. The J segment lost 4 bases and the V segment lost 3 bases, leaving 10 bases of the junction unmatched. The genes are TRBV30 and TRBJ2-7; 12 bases map to TRBD2. The source of this sequence is an adult who received the AZD1222 COVID-19 vaccine. Here the sequenced sample was peripheral blood, taken 28 days after the second AZD1222 dose. CDR3 sequence (DNA): TGTGCCTGGAGGCCCCGGACTAGCGGGACATATTACGAGCAGTACTTC. This gives the protein CAWRPRTSGTYYEQYF.